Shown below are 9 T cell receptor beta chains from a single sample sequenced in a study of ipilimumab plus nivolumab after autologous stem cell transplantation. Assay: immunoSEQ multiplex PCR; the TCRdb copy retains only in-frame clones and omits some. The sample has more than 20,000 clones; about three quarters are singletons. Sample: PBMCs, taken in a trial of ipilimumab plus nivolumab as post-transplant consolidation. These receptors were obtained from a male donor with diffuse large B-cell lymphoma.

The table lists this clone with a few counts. The CDR3 DNA reads as TGTGCCAGCACTCAGGGAATCAACACTGAAGCTTTCTTT. Translation gives CASTQGINTEAFF. The gene calls are TRBV2 and TRBJ1-1; the D gene is possibly TRBD1 (5 bases). The germline V gene has CDR1 SNHLY and CDR2 FYNNEI. The CDR3 is 13 amino acids. V gave up 7 bases and J gave up 2 bases, with 11 bases separating them.

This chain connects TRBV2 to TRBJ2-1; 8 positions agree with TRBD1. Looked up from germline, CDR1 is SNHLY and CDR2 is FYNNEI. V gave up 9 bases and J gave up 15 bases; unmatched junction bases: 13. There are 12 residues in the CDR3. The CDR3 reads CASQQDRDRRFF. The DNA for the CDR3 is TGTGCCAGTCAGCAGGACCGGGACAGGAGGTTCTTC.

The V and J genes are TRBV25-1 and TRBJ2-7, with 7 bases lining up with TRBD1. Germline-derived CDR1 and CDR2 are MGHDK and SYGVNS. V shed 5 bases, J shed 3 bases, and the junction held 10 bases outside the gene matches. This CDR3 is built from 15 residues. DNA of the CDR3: TGTGCCAGCAGTTTACACAGGGGATATAACTACGAGCAGTACTTC. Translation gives CASSLHRGYNYEQYF.

In nucleotides, the CDR3 is TGCGCCAGCAGCCACGAACGCGGGACTTCGAACACTGAAGCTTTCTTT. The encoded protein is CASSHERGTSNTEAFF. This chain joins TRBV4-1 and TRBJ1-1; the D gene is possibly TRBD1 (5 bases). The ends were cut back, 3 bases at V and 1 base at J, with 15 bases in the middle. This CDR3 contains 16 residues. CDR1 MGHRA and CDR2 YSYEKL come from the germline V gene.

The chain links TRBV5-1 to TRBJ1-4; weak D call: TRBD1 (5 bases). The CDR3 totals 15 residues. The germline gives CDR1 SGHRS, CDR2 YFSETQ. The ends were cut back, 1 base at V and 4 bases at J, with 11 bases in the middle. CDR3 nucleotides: TGCGCCAGCAGCTTGACGGGGGGAAGTAATGAAAAACTGTTTTTT. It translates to CASSLTGGSNEKLFF.

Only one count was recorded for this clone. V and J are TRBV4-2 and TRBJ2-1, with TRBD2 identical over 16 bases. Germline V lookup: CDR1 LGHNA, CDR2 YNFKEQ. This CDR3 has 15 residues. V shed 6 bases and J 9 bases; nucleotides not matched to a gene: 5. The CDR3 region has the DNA TGTGCCAGCAGAGCCGGGACTAGCGGGGGGGGTGAGCAGTTCTTC. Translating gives CASRAGTSGGGEQFF.

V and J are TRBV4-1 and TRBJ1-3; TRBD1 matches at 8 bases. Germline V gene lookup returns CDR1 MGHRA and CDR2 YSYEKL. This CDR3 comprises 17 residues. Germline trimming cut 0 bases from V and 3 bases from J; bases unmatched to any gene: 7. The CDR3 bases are TGCGCCAGCAGCCAAGATCCCAGGGGGCTAGGTGGAAACACCATATATTTT. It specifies CASSQDPRGLGGNTIYF.

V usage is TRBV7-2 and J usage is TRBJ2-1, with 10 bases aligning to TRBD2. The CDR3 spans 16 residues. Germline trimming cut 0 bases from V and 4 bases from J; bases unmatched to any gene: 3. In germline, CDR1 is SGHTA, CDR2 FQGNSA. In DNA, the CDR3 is TGTGCCAGCAGCTTAGCTTTAGCGGGGGGATACAATGAGCAGTTCTTC. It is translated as CASSLALAGGYNEQFF.

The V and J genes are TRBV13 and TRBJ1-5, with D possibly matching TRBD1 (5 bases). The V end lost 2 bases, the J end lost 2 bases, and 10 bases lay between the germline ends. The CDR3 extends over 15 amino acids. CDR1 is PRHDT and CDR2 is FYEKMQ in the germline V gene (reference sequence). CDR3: CASSLRGTGNQPQHF. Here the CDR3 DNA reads TGTGCCAGCAGCTTACGAGGGACGGGCAATCAGCCCCAGCATTTT.